Below are 18 T cell receptor beta chains sequenced from a single sample in a study of cytomegalovirus exposure and HLA in healthy donors. The primer mix had 60 Vbeta and 13 Jbeta primers. Sequencing used immunoSEQ multiplex PCR; TCRdb keeps in-frame clones, though not all of them. The table records about 230,000 clones, roughly 84% of them present only once. The material sequenced was PBMCs. The receptors were sampled from a girl aged 2-15 years in good health and CMV-seronegative.

The CDR3 nucleotides read TGCGCCAGCAGCTTGGACGCCGAGATCTATGGCTACACCTTC. The encoded protein is CASSLDAEIYGYTF. V and J are TRBV5-1 and TRBJ1-2; no definite D call. Germline V gene sequence: CDR1 SGHRS, CDR2 YFSETQ. The ends were cut back, 0 bases at V and 4 bases at J, with 10 bases in the middle. The CDR3 is made up of 14 amino acids.

Written as DNA, the CDR3 is TGTGCCAGCAGTTACAGCGGGGGCGACAACTATGGCTACACCTTC. Amino acid sequence: CASSYSGGDNYGYTF. V usage is TRBV6-5 and J usage is TRBJ1-2; maybe TRBD1 (6 bases). CDR3 size: 15 residues. Germline values: CDR1 MNHEY, CDR2 SVGAGI. V was shortened by 2 bases and J by 2 bases, with 12 bases between the two germline ends.

This rearrangement joins TRBV5-1 to TRBJ2-2; D possibly corresponds to TRBD2 (5 bases). Germline values: CDR1 SGHRS, CDR2 YFSETQ. This CDR3 comprises 15 residues. The germline V and J ends were trimmed by 7 bases and 2 bases, with 15 bases remaining between them. The CDR3 nucleotides are TGCGCCAGCCATCTCCGGACGGGAAACACCGGGGAGCTGTTTTTT. Translating gives CASHLRTGNTGELFF.

The V and J genes are TRBV7-2 and TRBJ2-5; no definite D call. The CDR3 runs 14 residues. V lost 1 base, J lost 7 bases, and 13 bases lay in between. The germline V gene has CDR1 SGHTA and CDR2 FQGNSA. The CDR3 sequence: CASSLVQVLGTQYF. The CDR3, as DNA: TGTGCCAGCAGCTTAGTGCAGGTCCTCGGGACCCAGTACTTC.

The chain employs TRBV9 and TRBJ1-1; possibly TRBD1 for D (5 bases). The CDR3 loop spans 13 amino acids. The germline V and J ends were trimmed by 2 bases and 1 base, with 6 bases remaining between them. Germline CDR1 and CDR2: SGDLS and YYNGEE. This CDR3 reads CASSVTGNTEAFF. The CDR3 DNA reads as TGTGCCAGCAGCGTTACAGGGAACACTGAAGCTTTCTTT.

The table lists this clone with a count of one. The CDR3, as DNA: TGCAGCGTTCTCTCCGGCCGAGGGGGCGTGATTGCCGAGCAGTACTTC. Protein product: CSVLSGRGGVIAEQYF. The chain combines TRBV29-1 with TRBJ2-7; 7 bases are shared with TRBD1. Per the germline V gene, CDR1 is SQVTM and CDR2 is ANQGSEA. The V segment lost 5 bases and the J segment 6 bases; nucleotides outside the gene matches: 19. The CDR3 length is 16 residues.

V usage is TRBV9 and J usage is TRBJ1-4, with TRBD1 as a possible D gene (6 bases). CDR3 length: 14 residues. The V gene lost 2 bases and the J gene lost 8 bases, with 13 bases spanning the gap. CDR1 and CDR2 from the germline V gene are SGDLS and YYNGEE. CDR3 DNA: TGTGCCAGCAGCGTCGAACAGGGTCGGGAAAAACTGTTTTTT. This codes for CASSVEQGREKLFF.

The chain combines TRBV20-1 with TRBJ1-1; D unclear. Germline V gene sequence: CDR1 DFQATT, CDR2 SNEGSKA (reference sequence). The CDR3 is 11 amino acids. The V and J ends lost 4 bases and 3 bases respectively, with 6 bases between them. CDR3 sequence reads: CSANIYTEAFF. The CDR3 DNA reads TGCAGTGCTAACATTTACACTGAAGCTTTCTTT.

The CDR3 sequence is CASSSDWYNEQFF. CDR3 sequence (DNA): TGCGCCAGCAGTAGCGACTGGTACAATGAGCAGTTCTTC. The chain has TRBV5-1 and TRBJ2-1; possible D gene TRBD2, 5 bases. Germline V gene data show CDR1 as SGHRS and CDR2 as YFSETQ. The V end lost 5 bases, the J end lost 4 bases, and 10 bases lay between the germline ends. This CDR3 region has 13 residues.

This clone was counted only a few times. The chain carries TRBV6-1 and TRBJ2-5, with D maybe TRBD1 (6 bases). CDR1 is MNHNS and CDR2 is SASEGT in the germline V gene. The length of the CDR3 is 16 residues. V lost 2 bases to trimming and J lost 0 bases, with 13 bases between them. This CDR3 reads CASSEIGGGYQETQYF. Written as DNA, the CDR3 is TGTGCCAGCAGTGAAATTGGGGGCGGGTACCAAGAGACCCAGTACTTC.

This sequence joins TRBV5-1 and TRBJ2-4; the D is unclear. Trimming removed 0 bases at V and 1 base at J, with 11 bases between. CDR1 SGHRS and CDR2 YFSETQ come from the germline V gene. The CDR3 runs to 16 residues. CDR3 amino acids: CASSLVGSSAKNIQYF. The CDR3 DNA reads TGCGCCAGCAGCTTGGTGGGCAGTTCTGCCAAAAACATTCAGTACTTC.

Only a few counts were recorded for this clone. The chain has TRBV7-2 and TRBJ1-1, with unresolved D. Trimming pared 0 bases from V and 5 bases from J, leaving 10 bases between. From germline, CDR1 is SGHTA and CDR2 FQGNSA. This CDR3 spans 14 amino acids. The DNA for the CDR3 is TGTGCCAGCAGCTTAGCGGCGGGAAGAACTGAAGCTTTCTTT. Amino acid sequence: CASSLAAGRTEAFF.

In its sample, this clone was seen once. This chain uses TRBV2 with TRBJ2-5; TRBD1 matches at 9 bases. CDR3 length: 14 residues. With 7 bases clipped from V and 3 bases from J, the junction kept 6 bases outside the gene matches. CDR1 is SNHLY, CDR2 FYNNEI, per germline. The CDR3 DNA is TGTGCCAGCAAGCTAGGGACAGGGAAAGAGACCCAGTACTTC. Its translation: CASKLGTGKETQYF.

J is TRBJ1-1 and V is TRBV27; 7 nucleotides line up with TRBD1. The CDR3 has 14 amino acids. V lost 7 bases to trimming and J lost 4 bases; unmatched junction nucleotides: 9. Germline CDR1 and CDR2: MNHEY and SMNVEV (reference sequence). CDR3 sequence: CASTQRDRLTEAFF. The CDR3 DNA follows: TGTGCCAGCACCCAAAGGGACAGACTCACTGAAGCTTTCTTT.

The J gene is TRBJ2-1, the V gene TRBV7-7; tentatively, D is TRBD1 (6 bases). This CDR3 has 22 residues. Germline V lookup: CDR1 SSHAT, CDR2 FNYEAQ (reference sequence). Trimming cost V 4 bases and J 7 bases, with 38 bases left between them. The CDR3 loop is CASSSGPRPLQYPSGQWNEQFF. The DNA of the CDR3 is TGTGCCAGCAGCTCCGGGCCTAGACCTCTCCAATATCCCTCGGGACAATGGAATGAGCAGTTCTTC.

The chain is built from TRBV27 and TRBJ1-6; TRBD1 matches at 11 bases. The J segment lost 4 bases and the V segment lost 4 bases, leaving 6 bases of the junction unmatched. The CDR3 runs 17 residues. Germline V gives CDR1 MNHEY, CDR2 SMNVEV (reference sequence). CDR3 in DNA: TGTGCCAGCAGTTCTACCGGGACAGGGGGGTATAATTCACCCCTCCACTTT. Translated, it gives CASSSTGTGGYNSPLHF.

The chain has TRBV19 and TRBJ1-2; 7 bases align to TRBD1. After removal of 3 bases from V and 4 bases from J, the junction contained 8 bases not matched to a gene. From germline, CDR1 is LNHDA and CDR2 SQIVND (reference sequence). The CDR3 contains 15 residues. The CDR3 here is CASSMGQRSPYGYTF. CDR3 nucleotide sequence: TGTGCCAGTAGTATGGGACAGCGTTCTCCCTATGGCTACACCTTC. Looking up the rest from reference TRBV19 and TRBJ1-2 gives the full variable domain: DGGITQSPKYLFRKEGQNVTLSCEQNLNHDAMYWYRQDPGQGLRLIYYSQIVNDFQKGDIAEGYSVSREKKESFPLTVTSAQKNPTAFYLCASSMGQRSPYGYTFGSGTRLTVV.

V and J are TRBV5-1 and TRBJ1-3; D gene unclear. Looked up from germline, CDR1 is SGHRS and CDR2 is YFSETQ. The CDR3 has 18 residues. The V end was cut by 0 bases, the J end by 2 bases, with 18 bases between. CDR3 sequence reads: CASSLEGRAPRAGNTIYF. CDR3 sequence (DNA): TGCGCCAGCAGCTTGGAGGGCCGGGCCCCGAGGGCTGGAAACACCATATATTTT.